The source of this T cell receptor beta chain is a study of T cell repertoires in ileal Crohn's disease. Comment on this clone: Its antigen is unknown.

Regarding time point: neoterminal ileum biopsy at postoperative endoscopy, about 6 months after surgery. The study's findings and limits: Compared with non-smokers, active smokers at surgery showed more clonal expansions.

Looked up from germline, CDR1 is SGDLS and CDR2 is YYNGEE. With 3 bases removed from V and 4 bases from J, the gap between germline ends came to 19 bases. The CDR3 contains 16 residues. This table comes from immunoSEQ multiplex PCR, and its TCRdb copy is limited to in-frame clones, with some not included. The sample carries about 12,000 clones, 75% to 85% recorded once. V and J are TRBV9 and TRBJ1-1, with D perhaps matching TRBD1 (5 bases). The sample consisted of ileal tissue. This clonotype was sampled from an adult with Crohn's disease. The CDR3 spells CASSAEGHPGGTEAFF. CDR3 sequence (DNA): TGTGCCAGCAGCGCGGAGGGGCACCCCGGGGGCACTGAAGCTTTCTTT. Looking up the rest from reference TRBV9 and TRBJ1-1 gives the full variable domain: DSGVTQTPKHLITATGQRVTLRCSPRSGDLSVYWYQQSLDQGLQFLIQYYNGEERAKGNILERFSAQQFPDLHSELNLSSLELGDSALYFCASSAEGHPGGTEAFFGQGTRLTVV.